This T cell receptor beta chain was retrieved from a study of cytomegalovirus exposure and HLA in healthy donors (dated by TCRdb to 2016 to 2017). General notes on the study: In an earlier analysis of under 750 of the donors, approximately 260 Gb of sequence data and some 120 million unique TCR beta sequences from about 190 million T cells were reported. Roughly 300 gigabases of sequencing data and around 80 million unique TCR sequences made up an early release that covered approximately 700 HLA-typed donors. Among the approximately 430 genotyped donors, about 85% belonged to the genetic ancestry cluster associated with self-reported Caucasian donors. The study aimed to test whether signatures of past pathogen exposure could be identified by cataloging public T cell receptors. The study used immunosequencing to profile the T cell repertoires of under 700 subjects and linked those repertoires to cytomegalovirus serostatus. In addition to the first cohort of roughly 700 subjects, a separate validation cohort of 130 or so different subjects was used. To predict cytomegalovirus infection status, the study combined high-throughput TCR immunosequencing, statistical association of individual TCRs with disease status, and machine learning. In a later analysis, previously published TCR beta repertoires from fewer than 750 donors were re-analyzed and high-resolution HLA genotyping was added so that TCR occurrence patterns could be studied. Rather than drawing on any new phenotypic data, the later analysis identified candidate immune exposures from TCR beta sequences and the way those sequences occurred across donors. To decide whether each TCR beta V gene segment behaved as functional or pseudogenic, an earlier analysis of 587 of the donors relied on high-throughput TCR beta sequencing. Donor age, sex, ethnicity and CMV serostatus were compiled alongside the repertoire data. In a later genetic analysis, genome-wide SNP genotypes for 398 of the 666 donors were used, and that subset was treated as a discovery cohort. Every repertoire in the discovery cohort had been generated on one and the same sequencing platform. Class I and class II HLA loci were covered by the typing at four-digit resolution. The number of donors typed differed by locus, with roughly 629-640 for A, B, C, DRB1 and DQB1, around 500 for DQA1, over 600 for DPA1, and 400 to 490 for DPB1. Four to six DR-DQ haplotypes were handled as single units for association and clustering, since linkage in the cohort was strong. Among under 450 genotyped donors of the cohort, an average of about 240,000 unique TCR beta nucleotide sequences were sequenced per donor, roughly a sixth of them non-productive. Summary of the overall study and its limitations: A cluster of highly shared sequence variants was judged likely to represent a technical artifact of the sequencing pipeline. The only immune exposure information available for the cohort was CMV serostatus. A later analysis found that most CMV-associated TCR beta chains appeared HLA-restricted, with HLA associations seemingly driven largely by CMV exposure. While some public TCRs were present in many individuals, most TCR sequences turned up only very rarely across donors. In this cohort, only TCR beta chains were sequenced, and detectable features were limited by the absence of alpha or paired-chain data. Correlated functional status among segregating V segments might be attributable to linkage disequilibrium, but an unknown experimental factor could not be ruled out. The authors suggested that the approach could potentially be extended to other disease states and immunological phenotypes. Some 15 rarely observed V segments, including chromosome 9 orphons, were excluded from the earlier analysis of several hundred of the donors because counts were too low. A later genetic analysis reported fewer N-insertions in productive TCRs among donors in an Asian-associated ancestry cluster than the roughly 700-donor mean. Some IMGT-functional V segments, including TRBV6-2 and TRBV6-3, could not be told apart with the 87-base-pair reads, so those segments were excluded. At a false discovery rate of 0.05, a later analysis linked fewer than 20,000 TCR beta sequences to specific HLA alleles. A further reported finding was that TCR beta sequences accurately predicted the HLA-A and HLA-B alleles for most subjects in the first cohort. When HLA alleles, especially DR and DQ, strongly co-occurred, attributing TCR associations to individual alleles was difficult. In a later analysis, several top co-occurrence clusters were reported to appear linked to parvovirus B19, influenza, CMV and Epstein-Barr virus. In vitro tests confirmed that a few of the cytomegalovirus-associated TCR beta chains recognize cytomegalovirus antigens. HLA typing was unavailable for some donors at each locus, so association tests used only the typed subset. A later analysis found that TCR association rates varied across HLA loci, with DRB1 alleles showing the most associated TCRs and HLA-C alleles the fewest. Compared with equally common non-associated chains, HLA-associated TCR beta chains in a later analysis were more clonally expanded and had lower generation probabilities. In a later genetic analysis, a missense DCLRE1C variant was associated with V-gene and J-gene trimming of TCR beta chains, and the association was replicated in an independent cohort. The study listed 164 TCR beta chains as associated with cytomegalovirus. Roughly uniform sequencing depth across donors was assumed in presence/absence analyses, although this assumption may not hold. Broadly in line with IMGT annotations, most TCR beta V segments showed up in productive rearrangements about 90% or about 30% of the time in an earlier analysis of approximately 600 of the donors. In both the original and validation cohorts, the classifier was reported to diagnose cytomegalovirus status with high specificity and sensitivity.

Libraries were prepared through the immunoSEQ multiplex PCR assay. For the multiplex PCR, a mixture combining 60 forward primers for TCR Vbeta segments and 13 reverse primers for TCR Jbeta segments was used. The CDR3 region of rearranged TCR beta genes was amplified from genomic DNA by a multiplex PCR assay. The Illumina HiSeq System was used to sequence the amplified TCR beta libraries as 87-base-pair reads. In the paper's pipeline: Across the 670 or so repertoires, a later analysis counted 60 million to 90 million unique TCR beta chains, 9.5 million to 13 million of which were shared by at least two donors. To remove PCR and sequencing errors, raw reads were error-corrected and collapsed into unique sequences using a nearest-neighbor algorithm that merged closely related sequences. Alignment of CDR3 sequences to IMGT reference sequences was used to assign V, D and J gene segments. Each retained sequence needed at least a six-nucleotide match to both a V gene segment and a J gene segment. A rearrangement counted as productive if the CDR3 had no stop codons and remained in frame with V and J, and every other rearrangement counted as non-productive. Following IMGT convention, CDR3 was defined as the stretch from the second conserved V-encoded cysteine to the conserved J-encoded phenylalanine. The earlier analysis of about 590 of the donors excluded sequences that lacked an unambiguous match to a single V gene segment. In an earlier analysis of 500 to 750 of the donors, V segments were called functional above 56.7% productive rearrangements and were called segregating when the between-donor standard deviation exceeded 5%. A statistical classification framework was built for diagnosing cytomegalovirus status from the catalog of TCR beta chain sequences. In a later analysis, V and J genes were assigned by comparing TCR nucleotide sequences against IMGT/GENE-DB human TR gene sequences. Using the TCRdist pipeline, a later analysis assigned CDR3 sequences along with most-parsimonious VDJ recombination scenarios. In a later analysis, every TCR beta chain was defined by the combination of its CDR3 amino acid sequence and its V-gene family, and reads without a unique V-gene family were dropped. A later analysis removed 592 highly shared, low-generation-probability nucleotide sequences to deal with suspected cross-contamination and a sequencing artifact. For each public chain, a later analysis derived a clonal expansion index from normalized ranks of inferred template counts within each repertoire. In a later analysis, generation probabilities were computed with a VDJ recombination model fitted to out-of-frame rearrangements, and the resulting probabilities were checked against IGoR. In a later analysis, TCR-TCR, TCR-HLA and TCR-CMV co-occurrence was scored with hypergeometric tests, and a repertoire-size bias correction was applied to TCR pairs. A later analysis estimated false discovery rates by permuting HLA or CMV assignments 20 times. In a later analysis, co-occurring TCRs were grouped with DBSCAN, and TCRdist sequence similarity was added when clustering was performed within HLA-allele-positive subsets. Repertoires with fewer than 30,000 or more than 120,000 public chains, plus five repertoires with anomalous nucleotide sharing, were excluded from co-occurrence clustering. TCRdb limited this immuneACCESS table to in-frame rearrangements with V and J called. A share of clones is missing; checked studies link under half to unresolved V genes, and the rest is unexplained. V, J and clone size reflect that table, while D and trimming were determined from the DNA. The sample data list about 200,000 clones, and roughly 73% of these were observed just once. The ten top clones hold less than 2% of the sample.

The cohort consisted of some 670 healthy bone marrow donors. At the time of sampling, every cohort member was nominally healthy, though immune exposures that went unrecorded were likely present. The donor tested CMV seronegative, placing the donor among the 350 to 400 seronegative members of the cohort. Every donor gave a peripheral blood sample, and the peripheral blood mononuclear cells from that sample were used for TCR beta sequencing. The Qiagen DNeasy Blood Extraction Kit was used to extract genomic DNA from the blood cell samples. The germline V gene provides CDR1 SGDLS and CDR2 YYNGEE. V and J lose 4 bases and 4 bases, and a span of 27 bases separates them. Including cysteine and phenylalanine, the CDR3 has 19 amino acids. The sequence is cut down to CDR3 DNA, 57 bases in frame from base 1. This clone was found a few times. Its antigen is unknown. Within one base of it there is no much larger clone, and no base qualities were kept.

Rearrangement joined TRBV9 to TRBJ1-3; the best D guess is TRBD1, with 6 bases matching. The clonotype was recovered from a woman aged 25-40 years in good health and CMV-seronegative. Sequencing was done on a sample of PBMCs. The CDR3 loop reads CASSFHPSPVGGQGNTIYF. The bases are TGTGCCAGCAGCTTCCACCCCTCACCGGTAGGAGGACAGGGAAACACCATATATTTT.